These 8 T cell receptor beta chains originate from one sample sequenced in a study of Graves' ophthalmopathy and Graves' hyperthyroidism (dated by TCRdb to the late 2010s). TCRdb lists the instrument as Illumina HiSeq 2000. For repertoire sequencing, the TCR beta CDR3 regions were amplified from RNA transcripts. A first-round RT-PCR used HTBI primers with the Qiagen OneStep RT-PCR kit, followed by a second-round multiplex PCR, size selection and purification. Clones were called with MiXCR by TCRdb after fastp trimmed the public reads at Q25, and only in-frame beta chains were retained. Rows are combined by CDR3 protein, so each entry shows the most common genes and DNA. The sample contains some 1.1 million distinct CDR3 sequences, about two fifths of them found a single time. Of the sample, 8.5% to 14% falls within the top ten clones. The source material was peripheral blood or thyroid tissue (not recorded which). These receptors were collected from an adult man with Graves' hyperthyroidism.

V is TRBV25-1 and J is TRBJ2-5; TRBD2 matches at 7 bases. CDR1 and CDR2 from the germline V gene are MGHDK and SYGVNS. V dropped 6 bases and J dropped 5; count of bases not matched to a gene: 12. There are 15 residues in the CDR3. Here the CDR3 DNA reads TGTGCCAGCAGCGTGGTGGGAGGGCCTGGGGAGACCCAGTACTTC. Amino acids: CASSVVGGPGETQYF.

The chain has TRBV29-1 and TRBJ1-3; no reliable D call. The length of the CDR3 is 11 residues. V was shortened by 5 bases and J by 7 bases, with 9 bases between the two germline ends. Germline V gene lookup returns CDR1 SQVTM and CDR2 ANQGSEA. The CDR3 DNA reads TGCAGCGTTCTTAAGGGTAACACCATATATTTT. This encodes CSVLKGNTIYF.

The rearrangement uses TRBV28 and TRBJ1-1, with a weak D call TRBD1 (6 bases). The germline CDR1 and CDR2 sequences are MDHEN and SYDVKM. Trimming shortened V by 3 bases and J by 3 bases, and 11 bases separated the two germline ends. The CDR3 has 14 amino acids. DNA for the CDR3: TGTGCCAGCAGTTTGGCAGGGGCGTACACTGAAGCTTTCTTT. It codes for CASSLAGAYTEAFF.

This clonotype has at least ten counts. The chain recombines TRBV20-1 with TRBJ1-6; 9 bases fit TRBD1. Losses at the gene ends were 6 bases for V and 6 bases for J; bases not matched to a gene: 6. The germline gives CDR1 DFQATT, CDR2 SNEGSKA (reference sequence). This CDR3 region has 14 residues. The CDR3 DNA reads TGCAGTGCAAACCGGGACAGGGTTAATTCACCCCTCCACTTT. Residues: CSANRDRVNSPLHF.

This clonotype was counted many times. This chain connects TRBV7-8 to TRBJ2-7; 7 bases fit TRBD1. Germline V gives CDR1 SGHVS, CDR2 FQNEAQ. The CDR3 loop spans 16 amino acids. The junction had 10 bases not matched to a gene; V was cut back by 5 bases and J by 0 bases. The CDR3 region has the DNA TGTGCCAGCAGCCGTAGGGGACAGTGGAGCTCCTACGAGCAGTACTTC. This encodes CASSRRGQWSSYEQYF. The entire variable domain, with the rest obtained from reference TRBV7-8 and TRBJ2-7, is as follows: GAGVSQSPRYKVAKRGQDVALRCDPISGHVSLFWYQQALGQGPEFLTYFQNEAQLDKSGLPSDRFFAERPEGSVSTLKIQRTQQEDSAVYLCASSRRGQWSSYEQYFGPGTRLTVT.

This clonotype was recorded many times. V usage is TRBV20-1 and J usage is TRBJ1-4; TRBD1 might be the D (5 bases). The germline V and J ends were trimmed by 5 bases and 4 bases, with 11 bases remaining between them. Germline lookup yields CDR1 DFQATT and CDR2 SNEGSKA (reference sequence). This CDR3 has 13 residues. CDR3 region: CSAEDRRNEKLFF. In nucleotides, the CDR3 is TGCAGTGCTGAAGACAGACGTAATGAAAAACTGTTTTTT.

J is TRBJ2-7 and V is TRBV9, with TRBD2 matching over 7 bases. This CDR3 has 13 amino acids. With 4 bases clipped from V and 12 bases from J, the junction kept 13 bases outside the gene matches. The V gene's germline CDR1 is SGDLS and CDR2 YYNGEE. The CDR3 loop reads CASSQDIGGIRYF. The CDR3, as DNA: TGTGCCAGCAGCCAAGATATCGGGGGGATCAGGTACTTC.

In this sample, this clonotype turned up a few times. The CDR3 spells CASSADRLQETQYF. CDR3 sequence (DNA): TGTGCCAGCAGTGCAGACAGACTACAAGAGACCCAGTACTTC. The chain couples TRBV6-5 to TRBJ2-5, with D perhaps being TRBD1 or TRBD2 (5 bases each). The V gene's germline CDR1 is MNHEY and CDR2 SVGAGI. The CDR3 loop spans 14 amino acids. V was shortened by 5 bases and J by 2 bases, with 12 bases between the two germline ends.